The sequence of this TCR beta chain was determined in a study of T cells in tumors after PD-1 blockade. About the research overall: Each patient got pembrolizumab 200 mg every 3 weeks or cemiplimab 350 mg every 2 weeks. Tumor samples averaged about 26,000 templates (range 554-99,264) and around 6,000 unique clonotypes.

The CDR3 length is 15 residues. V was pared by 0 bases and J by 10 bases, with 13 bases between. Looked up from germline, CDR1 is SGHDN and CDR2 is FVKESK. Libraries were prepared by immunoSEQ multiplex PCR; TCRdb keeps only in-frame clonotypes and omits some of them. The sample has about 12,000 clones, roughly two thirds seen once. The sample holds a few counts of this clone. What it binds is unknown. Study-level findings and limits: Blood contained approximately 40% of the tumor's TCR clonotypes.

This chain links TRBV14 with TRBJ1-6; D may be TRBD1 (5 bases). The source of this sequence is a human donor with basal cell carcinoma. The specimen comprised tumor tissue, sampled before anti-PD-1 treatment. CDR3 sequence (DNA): TGTGCCAGCAGCCAAGAATTGGGGGACGGATCACCCCTCCACTTT. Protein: CASSQELGDGSPLHF.